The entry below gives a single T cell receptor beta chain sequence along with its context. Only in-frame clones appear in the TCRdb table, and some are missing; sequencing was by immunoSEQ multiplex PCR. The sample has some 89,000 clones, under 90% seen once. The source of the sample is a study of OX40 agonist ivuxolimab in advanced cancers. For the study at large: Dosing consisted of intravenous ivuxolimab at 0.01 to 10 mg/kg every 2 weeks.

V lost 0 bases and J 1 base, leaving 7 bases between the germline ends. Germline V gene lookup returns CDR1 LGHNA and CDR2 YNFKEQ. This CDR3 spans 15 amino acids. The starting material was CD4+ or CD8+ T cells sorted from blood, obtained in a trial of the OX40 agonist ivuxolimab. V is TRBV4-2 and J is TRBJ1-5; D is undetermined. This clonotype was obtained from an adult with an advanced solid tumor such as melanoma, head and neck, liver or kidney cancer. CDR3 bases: TGTGCCAGCAGCCAAGATCCGTCCAGCAATCAGCCCCAGCATTTT. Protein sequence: CASSQDPSSNQPQHF.